These 7 T cell receptor beta chains share one sample of origin, sequenced in a study of OX40 agonist ivuxolimab in advanced cancers. Some clones are missing from TCRdb's copy, which holds only in-frame ones; the method was immunoSEQ multiplex PCR. The table includes nearly 55,000 clones, 84% detected once. The sample was CD4+ or CD8+ T cells sorted from blood, taken in a trial of the OX40 agonist ivuxolimab. All receptors derive from an adult with an advanced solid tumor such as melanoma, head and neck, liver or kidney cancer.

V gene TRBV9 combines with J gene TRBJ1-5, with 8 bases identical to TRBD1. The CDR3 is 16 amino acids. Germline trimming cut 3 bases from V and 4 bases from J; bases unmatched to any gene: 9. The germline gives CDR1 SGDLS, CDR2 YYNGEE. The DNA of the CDR3 is TGTGCCAGCAGCGCGGGGCAGGGGGCTATGAATCAGCCCCAGCATTTT. It yields the protein CASSAGQGAMNQPQHF.

Only a few counts were recorded for this clone. The J gene is TRBJ1-5, the V gene TRBV11-2, with unresolved D. Germline V CDR1 and CDR2: SGHAT, FQNNGV. This CDR3 comprises 13 residues. Trimming left V 0 bases short and J 5 bases short, with 5 bases between. The CDR3 DNA reads TGTGCCAGCAGCTTAGACGGAGATCAGCCCCAGCATTTT. Protein product: CASSLDGDQPQHF.

This chain connects TRBV29-1 to TRBJ2-3, with D tentatively TRBD2 (5 bases). The CDR3 spans 10 residues. V was clipped by 8 bases and J by 11 bases, with 14 bases between them. The germline CDR1 and CDR2 sequences are SQVTM and ANQGSEA. The CDR3 reads CSTDYPQQYF. The CDR3 DNA sequence: TGCAGCACTGACTACCCTCAGCAGTATTTT.

The chain links TRBV5-4 to TRBJ2-5; 7 nucleotides line up with TRBD1. From germline, CDR1 is SGHNT and CDR2 YYREEE (reference sequence). The CDR3 loop spans 13 amino acids. Trimming took 3 bases from V and 4 from J; bases not matched to a gene: 3. CDR3 loop: CASSSTGRETQYF. CDR3 DNA: TGTGCCAGCAGCTCGACAGGGAGAGAGACCCAGTACTTC. The entire variable domain, with the rest obtained from reference TRBV5-4 and TRBJ2-5, is as follows: ETGVTQSPTHLIKTRGQQVTLRCSSQSGHNTVSWYQQALGQGPQFIFQYYREEENGRGNFPPRFSGLQFPNYSSELNVNALELDDSALYLCASSSTGRETQYFGPGTRLLVL.

The chain is built from TRBV7-8 and TRBJ2-1; D ambiguous. CDR3 length equals 13 residues. In germline, CDR1 is SGHVS, CDR2 FQNEAQ. V lost 1 base, J lost 7 bases, and 8 bases lay in between. CDR3 DNA: TGTGCCAGCAGCTTAGTTAAGGTGAATGAGCAGTTCTTC. Protein sequence: CASSLVKVNEQFF.

DNA for the CDR3: TGCGCCAGCAGCTTGACGATAGCGGGAGACAACAATGAGCAGTTCTTC. Its translation: CASSLTIAGDNNEQFF. V gene TRBV5-1 combines with J gene TRBJ2-1, with 9 bases aligning to TRBD2. The CDR3 is made up of 16 amino acids. J lost 5 bases, V lost 1 base, and 7 bases had no gene match. Germline loops: CDR1 SGHRS, CDR2 YFSETQ. Based on the CDR3 plus reference TRBV5-1 and TRBJ2-1, the full variable domain is KAGVTQTPRYLIKTRGQQVTLSCSPISGHRSVSWYQQTPGQGLQFLFEYFSETQRNKGNFPGRFSGRQFSNSRSEMNVSTLELGDSALYLCASSLTIAGDNNEQFFGPGTRLTVL.

This clone was recorded a few times. This chain connects TRBV13 to TRBJ2-5; D unclear. The V end lost 0 bases, the J end lost 0 bases, and 5 bases lay between the germline ends. This CDR3 has 14 residues. CDR1 is PRHDT, CDR2 FYEKMQ, per germline (reference sequence). The CDR3 loop is CASSLGKDQETQYF. CDR3 sequence (DNA): TGTGCCAGCAGCTTAGGCAAGGACCAAGAGACCCAGTACTTC.